Shown below are 5 T cell receptor beta chains from a single sample sequenced in a study of somatic mutations in cytotoxic T cells in rheumatoid arthritis. The protocol was immunoSEQ multiplex PCR, while the TCRdb copy is restricted to in-frame clones and leaves out a portion. The table lists around 20,000 clones, roughly four fifths of them singletons. The sample consisted of CD8+ T cells sorted from blood. The receptor set was obtained from an adult with rheumatoid arthritis.

In regard to this clone: One junction end does not reproduce the germline sequence, and a read error may be involved. This chain connects TRBV7-9 to TRBJ1-2; possibly TRBD1 for D (6 bases). Germline assignment: CDR1 SEHNR and CDR2 FQNEAQ (reference sequence). This CDR3 is 12 amino acids long. The CDR3 sequence is CASSFGSTGTSF. The CDR3 DNA sequence: TGTGCCAGCAGCTTTGGTTCCACCGGGACATCCTTC. Full variable domain (rest looked up from reference TRBV7-9 and TRBJ1-2): DTGVSQNPRHKITKRGQNVTFRCDPISEHNRLYWYRQTLGQGPEFLTYFQNEAQLEKSRLLSDRFSAERPKGSFSTLEIQRTEQGDSAMYLCASSFGSTGTSFGSGTRLTVV.

The sample holds a few counts of this clone. The rearrangement joins TRBV25-1 to TRBJ1-1; 8 nucleotides align to TRBD1. The ends lost 7 bases at V and 11 bases at J; junction bases unmatched: 6. This CDR3 has 11 amino acids. Germline-derived CDR1 and CDR2 are MGHDK and SYGVNS. DNA for the CDR3: TGTGCCAGCACCCAGGGGGCGGACGCTTTCTTT. Its translation: CASTQGADAFF.

This chain joins TRBV6-1 and TRBJ2-1, with D unclear. Per the germline V gene, CDR1 is MNHNS and CDR2 is SASEGT. V shed 2 bases and J shed 3 bases, with 11 bases lying between them. This CDR3 is 15 amino acids long. CDR3: CASSENQELYNEQFF. For the CDR3, the DNA is TGTGCCAGCAGTGAAAACCAGGAACTCTACAATGAGCAGTTCTTC.

The chain uses TRBV19 and TRBJ2-2; tentative D call: TRBD1 (6 bases). Per the germline V gene, CDR1 is LNHDA and CDR2 is SQIVND (reference sequence). V dropped 5 bases and J dropped 4 bases, with 11 bases sitting between them. This CDR3 spans 14 amino acids. CDR3 nucleotide sequence: TGTGCCAGTAGTTTGGGGGCTGGCACCGGGGAGCTGTTTTTT. Its translation: CASSLGAGTGELFF.

V and J are TRBV11-2 and TRBJ2-3, with TRBD2 as a possible D gene (5 bases). Germline CDR1 is SGHAT and CDR2 is FQNNGV. The CDR3 has 14 residues. Trimming shortened V by 1 base and J by 6 bases, and 11 bases separated the two germline ends. The CDR3 bases are TGTGCCAGCAGCTTAGCGGGGTTTAGGGATACGCAGTATTTT. Translated, it gives CASSLAGFRDTQYF.